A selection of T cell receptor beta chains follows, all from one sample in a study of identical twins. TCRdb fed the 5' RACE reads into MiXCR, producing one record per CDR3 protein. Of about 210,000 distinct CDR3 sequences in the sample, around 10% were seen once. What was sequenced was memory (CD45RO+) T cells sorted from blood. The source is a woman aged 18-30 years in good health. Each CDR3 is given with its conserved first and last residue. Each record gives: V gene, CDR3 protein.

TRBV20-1,CSAPPWRGAQETQYF
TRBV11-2,CASSPLAGGRYNEQFF
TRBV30,CAWSSLINEQFF
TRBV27,CASSFGTGSGNTIYF
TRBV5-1,CASSLAGHEQYF
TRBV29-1,CSVRKTNTEAFF
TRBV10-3,CAISESGGRAEDTQYF
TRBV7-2,CASSKGQSFSPLHF
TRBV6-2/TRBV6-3,CASSSTGGAPPPQHF
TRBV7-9,CASSFGLMNTEAFF
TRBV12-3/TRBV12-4,CASTQSKSNTGELFF
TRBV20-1,CSARTGQPYGYTF
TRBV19,CASSSRGNTDTQYF
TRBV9,CASSASFLDPEGANVLTF
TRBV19,CASSGLRTVFGYTF
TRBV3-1,CASSQSSTGYNEQFF
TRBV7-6,CASSSSLAGGLTGELFF
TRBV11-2,CASSLSPQGRGYGYTF
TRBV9,CASSVTGGAGVSDTQYF
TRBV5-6,CASSWFYQGQITQYF
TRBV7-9,CASSLMAASGGPDTQYF
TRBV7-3,CASSRDRQYPQYF
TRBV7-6,CASSITSGRALEQYF
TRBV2,CASGRWTGELFF
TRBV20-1,CSARDIRNTGELFF
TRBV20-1,CSARRTLSYEQYF
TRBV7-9,CASSPWTGGKTQYF
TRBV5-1,CASSFFLAVSSYEQYF
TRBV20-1,CSARDPGYGYTF
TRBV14,CASSHYRETQYF
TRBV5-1,CASSYQEDYGYTF
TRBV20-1,CSARLDYEQYF
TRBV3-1,CASSQARDRYNEQFF
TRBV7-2,CASSDRFLAKNIQYF
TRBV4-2,CASSQGKGENPGGFYEQYF
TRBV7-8,CASSPEGAGDDGYTF
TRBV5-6,CASSREAAQYF
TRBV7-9,CASSRWPGELFF
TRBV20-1,CSASSAGVSSGNTIYF
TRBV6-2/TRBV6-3,CASSSPGFGNTIYF
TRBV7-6,CASSLGVGRTGYYTF
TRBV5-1,CASSDGGQGSQPQHF
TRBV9,CASSVEGDRAYTEAFF
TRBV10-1,CASSGSGGFDGELFF
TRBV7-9,CASSFTSGGETQYF
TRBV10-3,CAISSPSTDTQYF
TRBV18,CASSPIAGREQYF
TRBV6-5,CASSYSAGREDEQYF
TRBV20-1,CSARGSGNTIYF